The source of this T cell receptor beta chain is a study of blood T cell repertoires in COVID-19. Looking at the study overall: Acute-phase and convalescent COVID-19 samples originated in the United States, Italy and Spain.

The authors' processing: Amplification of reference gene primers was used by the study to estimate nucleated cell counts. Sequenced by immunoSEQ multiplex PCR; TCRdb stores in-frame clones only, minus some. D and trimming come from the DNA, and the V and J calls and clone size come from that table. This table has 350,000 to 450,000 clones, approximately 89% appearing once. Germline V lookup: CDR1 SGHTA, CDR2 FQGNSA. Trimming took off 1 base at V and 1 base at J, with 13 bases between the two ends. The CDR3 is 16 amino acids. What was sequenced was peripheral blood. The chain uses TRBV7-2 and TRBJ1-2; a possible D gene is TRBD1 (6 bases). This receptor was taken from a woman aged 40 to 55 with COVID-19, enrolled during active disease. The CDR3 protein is CASSLVSGGVNYGYTF. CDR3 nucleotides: TGTGCCAGCAGCTTAGTATCTGGGGGCGTTAACTATGGCTACACCTTC.